This TCR beta chain was sequenced during a study of blood T cell repertoires in COVID-19. For the study at large: The analysed material was cDNA or gDNA that came from T cells, B-cell-depleted T cells, or PBMCs.

With 4 bases removed from V and 0 bases from J, the gap between germline ends came to 13 bases. The germline CDR1 and CDR2 sequences are SGHTA and FQGTGA. The CDR3 sequence is 16 residues long. Original handling: Amplification from reference gene primers served as the basis for estimated nucleated cell counts. TCRdb's copy holds only in-frame clones and misses some; the assay was immunoSEQ multiplex PCR. V and J calls and clone size come straight from that table; D and trimming were deduced from the DNA. The table shows 140,000 to 150,000 clones, with roughly 80% occurring only once. The V call is TRBV7-3, the J call TRBJ1-3; no reliable D call. Sequencing was carried out using peripheral blood. This receptor was obtained from a human donor with acute or convalescent COVID-19. The donor label of this sample is uncertain. Here the CDR3 reads CASSSSTAGSGNTIYF. In nucleotides, the CDR3 is TGTGCCAGCAGCTCCAGTACAGCCGGCTCTGGAAACACCATATATTTT.